The 26 T cell receptor beta chains below come from one sample, sequenced in a study of T cells after yellow fever vaccination. TCRdb redid the calling of the 5' RACE reads with MiXCR, one entry per CDR3 protein. Of hundreds of thousands of distinct CDR3 sequences in the sample, under 15% were seen once. The starting material was CD4+ T cells sorted from PBMCs, obtained 15 days after the yellow fever booster vaccination. Source of these receptors: a man aged 18 to 30 who received the YFV17D yellow fever vaccine.

The chain uses TRBV9 and TRBJ2-5; D possibly uses TRBD1 or TRBD2 (5 bases each). CDR3 size: 14 residues. CDR1 SGDLS and CDR2 YYNGEE come from the germline V gene. Between the trimmed V and J ends, which lost 3 bases and 5 bases, there was a span of 14 bases. In DNA form, the CDR3 reads TGTGCCAGCAGCGCCTACAAAGAGGGGGAGACCCAGTACTTC. Translating gives CASSAYKEGETQYF.

To note about this clonotype: One junction end disagrees with the germline gene, perhaps due to a read error. V usage is TRBV28 and J usage is TRBJ2-6; D may be TRBD1 (6 bases). Looked up from germline, CDR1 is MDHEN and CDR2 is SYDVKM. The CDR3 extends over 14 amino acids. The CDR3 region has the DNA TGTGCCAGCAGTTTCCCCCCCCCGGGACACCCGCTACCTTTC. Translated, it gives CASSFPPPGHPLPF.

The V gene is TRBV6-5, the J gene TRBJ1-6; TRBD1 matches at 8 bases. V shed 3 bases and J 8 bases; nucleotides not matched to a gene: 9. Germline CDR1 reads MNHEY; CDR2 reads SVGAGI. The CDR3 consists of 16 residues. CDR3: CASSYSLGTGYSPLHF. The CDR3 nucleotides are TGTGCCAGCAGTTATTCTCTCGGGACAGGTTATTCACCCCTCCACTTT.

The chain joins TRBV5-6 to TRBJ2-3; D is unclear. This CDR3 region has 14 residues. The V end was cut by 0 bases, the J end by 0 bases, with 5 bases between. Germline values: CDR1 SGHDT, CDR2 YYEEEE. The CDR3 loop reads CASSLAKSTDTQYF. In DNA, the CDR3 is TGTGCCAGCAGCTTGGCCAAAAGCACAGATACGCAGTATTTT.

This clonotype has more than one count but fewer than ten. The genes are TRBV20-1 and TRBJ1-4; D possibly corresponds to TRBD1 (5 bases). This CDR3 has 13 amino acids. Trimming stripped 6 bases from V and 8 bases from J, with 16 bases between. Germline V CDR1 and CDR2: DFQATT, SNEGSKA (reference sequence). The CDR3 region has the DNA TGCAGTGCCCGACAAGGGACGATAGAAAAACTGTTTTTT. Translated: CSARQGTIEKLFF.

This clonotype occurred a few times. The V call is TRBV6-5, the J call TRBJ2-7; D could derive from TRBD1 or TRBD2 (5 bases each). This CDR3 has 16 amino acids. The germline CDR1 and CDR2 sequences are MNHEY and SVGAGI. V was trimmed by 4 bases and J by 0 bases, leaving 16 bases between them. CDR3 loop: CASSSRRTGGSYEQYF. The CDR3 DNA follows: TGTGCCAGCAGTTCCAGGCGAACAGGAGGCTCCTACGAGCAGTACTTC.

This clonotype has only a few counts. The chain uses TRBV10-1 and TRBJ2-5; D call uncertain. The CDR3 totals 14 residues. Trimming stripped 5 bases from V and 5 bases from J, with 15 bases between. CDR1 is WNHNN and CDR2 is SYGVQD in the germline V gene (reference sequence). The CDR3 DNA sequence: TGCGCCAGCAGTTTAGCCGGTCCGAGCGAGACCCAGTACTTC. This codes for CASSLAGPSETQYF.

This clonotype came up a few times. The rearrangement joins TRBV25-1 to TRBJ1-1, with a weak D call TRBD1 (6 bases). Germline V gene lookup returns CDR1 MGHDK and CDR2 SYGVNS. Trimming shortened V by 6 bases and J by 4 bases, and 27 bases separated the two germline ends. The CDR3 covers 18 residues. This chain's CDR3 is CASSAGVPGRRWSTEAFF. Here the CDR3 DNA reads TGTGCCAGCAGCGCAGGGGTACCCGGCCGTAGGTGGAGCACTGAAGCTTTCTTT.

J is TRBJ2-7 and V is TRBV10-1; 8 positions agree with TRBD1. Germline assignment: CDR1 WNHNN and CDR2 SYGVQD (reference sequence). V dropped 5 bases and J dropped 2; count of bases not matched to a gene: 5. The CDR3 runs to 14 residues. CDR3 bases: TGCGCCAGCAGTAGGACAGGGTGGGCCTACGAGCAGTACTTC. Translated: CASSRTGWAYEQYF.

This clonotype was seen a handful of times. The chain uses TRBV10-3 and TRBJ1-2; tentative D call: TRBD1 (6 bases). This CDR3 is built from 13 residues. The germline V gene encodes CDR1 ENHRY and CDR2 SYGVKD. Trimming cost V 6 bases and J 2 bases, with 10 bases left between them. The CDR3 here is CAISSGTNYGYTF. CDR3 coding DNA: TGTGCCATCAGCTCCGGGACAAACTATGGCTACACCTTC.

The V call is TRBV20-1, the J call TRBJ1-6, with unresolved D. Trimming left V 4 bases short and J 14 bases short, with 9 bases between. CDR3 size: 10 residues. CDR1 DFQATT and CDR2 SNEGSKA come from the germline V gene (reference sequence). CDR3 sequence: CSATRATLHF. DNA of the CDR3: TGCAGTGCTACTCGGGCGACCCTCCACTTT.

There are a few counts of this clonotype. The V and J genes are TRBV5-1 and TRBJ1-6, with 7 bases matching TRBD1. V lost 0 bases and J lost 10; bases outside the gene matches: 4. Germline V gene lookup returns CDR1 SGHRS and CDR2 YFSETQ. The CDR3 contains 14 residues. CDR3 DNA sequence: TGCGCCAGCAGCTTGGGACAGGGTGAATCACCCCTCCACTTT. Residues: CASSLGQGESPLHF.

J is TRBJ1-1 and V is TRBV7-3; D is uncertain. This CDR3 contains 13 residues. V was clipped by 1 base and J by 4 bases, with 7 bases between them. CDR1 SGHTA and CDR2 FQGTGA come from the germline V gene. The CDR3, as DNA: TGTGCCAGCAGCTTAAGGGAGACCACTGAAGCTTTCTTT. It encodes CASSLRETTEAFF.

The chain couples TRBV27 to TRBJ2-1, with 12 positions matching TRBD2. The length of the CDR3 is 15 residues. Germline CDR1 and CDR2: MNHEY and SMNVEV (reference sequence). V shed 5 bases and J 3 bases; nucleotides not matched to a gene: 2. The CDR3 nucleotides are TGTGCCAGCAGTAGGACTAGCGGGAACTACAATGAGCAGTTCTTC. This codes for CASSRTSGNYNEQFF.

The chain uses TRBV21-1 and TRBJ2-7; TRBD1, as called in the table, went unchecked against the DNA. TRBV21-1 is flagged as a pseudogene. The CDR3 covers 19 residues. The CDR3: CASSFTTGGVVVRSYEQYV. The CDR3 DNA reads as TGTGCCAGCAGCTTCACGACAGGGGGAGTAGTCGTTCGATCCTACGAGCAGTACGTC.

This clonotype has a handful of counts. This chain connects TRBV10-3 to TRBJ1-3, with D hard to call. CDR1 and CDR2 from the germline V gene are ENHRY and SYGVKD. The CDR3 runs to 13 residues. Trimming removed 11 bases at V and 0 bases at J, with 11 bases between. CDR3 in amino acids: CAGAPISGNTIYF. DNA for the CDR3: TGTGCCGGCGCTCCCATCTCTGGAAACACCATATATTTT.

Points on this clonotype: A single base separates this from a much larger clone, so it may be a read error. The chain uses TRBV5-1 and TRBJ1-1; D ambiguous. Trimming removed 3 bases at V and 2 bases at J, with 20 bases between. The CDR3 has 17 residues. Germline V gives CDR1 SGHRS, CDR2 YFSETQ. This CDR3 reads CASSWAISGKKNTEAFF. The DNA for the CDR3 is TGCGCCAGCAGCTGGGCCATTTCCGGGAAAAAAAACACTGAAGCTTTCTTT.

The CDR3 reads CASSQDHNRYQPQHF. The CDR3 nucleotides read TGCGCCAGCAGCCAAGATCATAATAGGTATCAGCCCCAGCATTTT. The chain couples TRBV4-3 to TRBJ1-5; no clear D gene. V lost 0 bases and J 5 bases, leaving 11 bases between the germline ends. Per germline, CDR1 LGHNA and CDR2 YSLEER. There are 15 residues in the CDR3.

In its sample, this clonotype was seen a few times. The chain carries TRBV29-1 and TRBJ1-2, with no clear D. The CDR3 sequence is 11 residues long. Germline V gene lookup returns CDR1 SQVTM and CDR2 ANQGSEA. V shed 2 bases and J shed 1 base, with 2 bases lying between them. The CDR3 loop reads CSVESNYGYTF. Here the CDR3 DNA reads TGCAGCGTTGAAAGTAACTATGGCTACACCTTC.

This clonotype was detected only a few times. The chain links TRBV6-2 or TRBV6-3 to TRBJ2-7; 7 nucleotides agree with TRBD2. V was clipped by 8 bases and J by 3 bases; unmatched bases: 7. This CDR3 has 13 amino acids. Germline V gene lookup returns CDR1 MNHEY and CDR2 SVGEGT. The CDR3 nucleotides read TGTGCCAGCGGGACTACGGAACTCTACGAGCAGTACTTC. This gives the protein CASGTTELYEQYF.

J is TRBJ2-7 and V is TRBV20-1; 11 bases fit TRBD2. V gave up 5 bases and J gave up 6 bases; unmatched junction bases: 6. Germline V gives CDR1 DFQATT, CDR2 SNEGSKA (reference sequence). This CDR3 contains 13 residues. CDR3 residues: CSAETGTSGEQYV. The DNA for the CDR3 is TGCAGTGCTGAAACCGGGACTAGCGGCGAGCAGTACGTC.

This sequence joins TRBV5-1 and TRBJ2-1; D is possibly TRBD1 (6 bases). Trimming removed 1 base from V and 7 bases from J, with 15 bases in between. CDR1 SGHRS and CDR2 YFSETQ come from the germline V gene. This CDR3 is 15 amino acids long. Here the CDR3 DNA reads TGCGCCAGCAGCTTGATCAGGACAGAGACTAATGAGCAGTTCTTC. Translating gives CASSLIRTETNEQFF.

In this sample, this clonotype turned up a few times. The V call is TRBV6-5, the J call TRBJ2-2, with D unclear. The CDR3 length is 13 residues. Trimming stripped 2 bases from V and 6 bases from J, with 7 bases between. The germline V gene has CDR1 MNHEY and CDR2 SVGAGI. The CDR3, as DNA: TGTGCCAGCAGTTACATTTTGTCCGGGGAGCTGTTTTTT. Protein product: CASSYILSGELFF.

This clonotype occurred a few times. The J gene is TRBJ2-7, the V gene TRBV14; TRBD2 aligns across 9 bases. The germline gives CDR1 SGHDN, CDR2 FVKESK. Trimming cost V 4 bases and J 6 bases; bases outside gene matches: 4. The CDR3 consists of 13 residues. The CDR3 DNA is TGTGCCAGCAGCCCCCGAGCGGGAGGCGAGCAGTACTTC. Translation gives CASSPRAGGEQYF. The whole variable domain, filled in from reference TRBV14 and TRBJ2-7, reads EAGVTQFPSHSVIEKGQTVTLRCDPISGHDNLYWYRRVMGKEIKFLLHFVKESKQDESGMPNNRFLAERTGGTYSTLKVQPAELEDSGVYFCASSPRAGGEQYFGPGTRLTVT.

In its sample, this clonotype was seen a few times. The V and J genes are TRBV5-5 and TRBJ2-3; D may be TRBD1 (6 bases). Germline-derived CDR1 and CDR2 are SGHKS and YYEKEE (reference sequence). This CDR3 region has 15 residues. V shed 4 bases and J shed 0 bases, with 12 bases lying between them. CDR3 nucleotides: TGTGCCAGCAGCCCCCGGACAGATAGCACAGATACGCAGTATTTT. Its translation is CASSPRTDSTDTQYF.

This clonotype has just a few counts. This rearrangement joins TRBV28 to TRBJ2-7, with a possible D match to TRBD2 (6 bases). From germline, CDR1 is MDHEN and CDR2 SYDVKM. Deletions cut 7 bases from V and 4 bases from J, with 20 bases between. This CDR3 comprises 15 residues. As DNA, the CDR3 is TGTGCCAGCAACCCCGGCGGGGCCTTCAAATACGAGCAGTACGTC. Translation: CASNPGGAFKYEQYV.